This T cell receptor (beta chain) was observed in a study of monozygotic twins with cystic fibrosis (dated by TCRdb to the early 2020s). For the wider study: Barcoded libraries were prepared from three micrograms of fragmented DNA with around 15 PCR cycles. TCR beta repertoires were compared within and between 16 monozygotic twin pairs with cystic fibrosis so that genetic influence on V and J gene usage could be assessed. The cohort included ten female and six male twin pairs, mostly children and adolescents, aged roughly 2.0 to 36.4 years with a median of about 9 years. On the day of blood sampling, twins were ranked among 980 or so cohort participants for weight-for-height and for FEVPerc (FEV1 disease centile). Data for three of the twin pairs had been reported earlier in a different context. Study-level results and caveats: Monozygotic CF twin pairs shared significantly more nucleotide-identical clonotypes within each pair than unrelated CF individuals shared with one another (P = 0.000026, Mann-Whitney). In 13 of 16 pairs, V gene usage most closely resembled the co-twin's, and the same held for J usage in 8 of 16 pairs, a pattern suggesting genetic constraints. Simpson clonality tended to be low (median roughly 0.01), which suggests a naive-dominated repertoire, although clonality was higher in the most severely affected patients. Only a small cohort was studied, and no association of shared CDR3 numbers with age, concordance or disease severity was found.

The twin pairs came from the European Cystic Fibrosis Twin and Sibling Study Cohort, which recruited patients from 150 to 200 CF clinics across 14 European countries. Both zygosity and CFTR genotype were checked in-house, and zygosity was tested with multiplex PCR across nine short tandem repeat loci. Peripheral blood was taken from each twin, and clinical parameters were recorded on the day of blood sampling. Phenol/chloroform extraction was used to isolate genomic DNA from peripheral blood cells, and the DNA was then kept in TE buffer at 4 degrees C. Trimming at the junction amounts to 2 bases on V and 4 bases on J, and the germline ends lie 18 bases apart. Including the terminal cysteine and phenylalanine, the CDR3 comprises 16 residues. Only the CDR3 DNA is retained, 48 bases long and in frame from the first base. The germline V gene sets CDR1 to MDHEN and CDR2 to SYDVKM. Regarding this clone: Its antigen is currently not known. No clone much larger than this one lies a single base away; base qualities are absent.

Following the manufacturer's instructions, TCR beta CDR3 regions were amplified by multiplex PCR with the immunoSEQ immune profiling system. Sequencing was performed on an Illumina NextSeq system. Per the original workflow: The immunoSEQ Analyzer platform handled processing of the sequence data, and clonality was calculated by taking the square root of Simpson's index of productive rearrangements. V and J usage similarity was measured by Jensen-Shannon distance, and CDR3 generation probabilities were computed with OLGA. Shared CDR3 sequences were searched in the immuneACCESS database (August 2020) and in VDJdb (December 2020). Entries here come from immuneACCESS through TCRdb and include only in-frame sequences with V and J called. Some clones fail to appear in such tables; in the studies checked, an unresolved V gene covers under half of the shortfall, and the cause of the remainder is unknown. V and J calls and clone size come straight from that table; D and trimming were deduced from the DNA. The sample table contains 13,000 or so clones; only one count was recorded for 85% to 90% of them. The top ten hold over 0.6% of the sample.

Rearrangement joined TRBV28 to TRBJ2-7, and possibly TRBD1, on 8 matching bases. What was sequenced was blood. This clonotype originated in a boy between 10 and 17 years old with cystic fibrosis. The nucleotides are TGTGCCAGCAGTTTAGGGGGGGACAGGAGAAGGTACGAGCAGTACTTC. It encodes CASSLGGDRRRYEQYF.